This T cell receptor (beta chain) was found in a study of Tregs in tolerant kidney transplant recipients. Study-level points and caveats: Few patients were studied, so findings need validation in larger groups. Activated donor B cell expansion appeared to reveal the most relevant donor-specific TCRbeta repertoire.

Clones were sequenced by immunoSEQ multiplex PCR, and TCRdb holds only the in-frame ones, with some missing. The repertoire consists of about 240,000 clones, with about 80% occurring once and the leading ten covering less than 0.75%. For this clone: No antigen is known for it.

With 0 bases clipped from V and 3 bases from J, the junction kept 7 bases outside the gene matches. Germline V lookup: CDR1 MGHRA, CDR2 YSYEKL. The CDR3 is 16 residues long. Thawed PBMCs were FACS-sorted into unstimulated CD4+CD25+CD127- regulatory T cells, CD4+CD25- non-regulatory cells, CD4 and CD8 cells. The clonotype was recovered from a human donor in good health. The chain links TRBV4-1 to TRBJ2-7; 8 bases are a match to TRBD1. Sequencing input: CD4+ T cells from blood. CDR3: CASSQDYGTGSYEQYF. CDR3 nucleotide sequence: TGCGCCAGCAGCCAAGATTACGGGACAGGCAGCTACGAGCAGTACTTC.